Detailed here is one TCR beta chain. The antigen is not known. The entry originates in a study of cytomegalovirus exposure and HLA in healthy donors. Use of 60 Vbeta and 13 Jbeta primers characterized the PCR. The data were produced by immunoSEQ multiplex PCR, yet TCRdb's version contains in-frame clones alone and is incomplete. The table includes around 150,000 clones, roughly four fifths detected once. Germline CDR1 and CDR2: WSHSY and SAAADI. The V segment lost 5 bases and the J segment 2 bases; nucleotides outside the gene matches: 1. The CDR3 consists of 14 residues. Broader study findings: No immune exposure information besides CMV serostatus was available.

This chain connects TRBV10-2 to TRBJ2-1; the match to TRBD2 covers 9 bases. The TCR was taken from a man aged 25-45 years in good health and CMV-seronegative. Sequencing was carried out using PBMCs. Here the CDR3 reads CASSTSGPYNEQFF. In DNA form, the CDR3 reads TGCGCCAGCAGTACTAGCGGGCCCTACAATGAGCAGTTCTTC.